The rows below give T cell receptor beta chains drawn from one sample of a study of blood T cell repertoires in COVID-19. Produced via immunoSEQ multiplex PCR; TCRdb's table is partial and in-frame only. The repertoire holds approximately 230,000 clones, 85% to 90% seen once, with over 1.1% in the top ten. Sequencing was carried out using peripheral blood. The receptors originated from a man aged 80 or over with acute or convalescent COVID-19. The CDR3 runs from the conserved cysteine through the conserved F or W. A D gene is named only where the DNA matches it firmly. The size entry is marked missing in some rows and otherwise reads once, few, many or a size class.

J: TRBJ2-5; V: TRBV4-2; D: TRBD2; size: once; CDR3: CASSILAGAQGETQYF; DNA: TGTGCCAGCAGCATTCTAGCGGGGGCCCAGGGGGAGACCCAGTACTTC
J: TRBJ2-3; V: TRBV11-3; D: -; size: -; CDR3: CASSLRSSTDTQYF; DNA: TGTGCCAGCAGCTTAAGGAGCAGCACAGATACGCAGTATTTT
J: TRBJ2-1; V: TRBV19; D: TRBD1; size: -; CDR3: CASSGTGGLGQFF; DNA: TGTGCCAGTAGTGGGACAGGCGGCCTAGGGCAGTTCTTC
J: TRBJ2-3; V: TRBV5-5; D: TRBD2; size: -; CDR3: CASSDLAGADTQYF; DNA: TGTGCCAGCAGCGATCTAGCGGGGGCAGATACGCAGTATTTT
J: TRBJ2-2; V: TRBV2; D: -; size: -; CDR3: CASSVGQDTGELFF; DNA: TGTGCCAGCAGCGTGGGACAAGACACCGGGGAGCTGTTTTTT
J: TRBJ2-5; V: TRBV24-1; D: -; size: -; CDR3: CATSDGVVETQYF; DNA: TGTGCCACCAGCGACGGGGTCGTAGAGACCCAGTACTTC
J: TRBJ2-3; V: TRBV13; D: -; size: -; CDR3: CASSLVVGTDTQYF; DNA: TGTGCCAGCAGCTTAGTGGTCGGGACAGATACGCAGTATTTT
J: TRBJ1-2; V: TRBV11-1; D: TRBD1; size: -; CDR3: CASSPGTGGLYGYTF; DNA: TGTGCCAGCAGCCCTGGAACAGGGGGACTCTATGGCTACACCTTC
J: TRBJ2-7; V: TRBV11-2; D: -; size: -; CDR3: CASSLSGAGKQYF; DNA: TGTGCCAGCAGCTTATCTGGGGCCGGCAAGCAGTACTTC
J: TRBJ1-5; V: TRBV3-1/TRBV3-2; D: -; size: -; CDR3: CASSQGGADPYSNQPQHF; DNA: TGTGCCAGCAGCCAAGGCGGGGCGGACCCTTATAGCAATCAGCCCCAGCATTTT
J: TRBJ2-5; V: TRBV7-9; D: -; size: -; CDR3: CASSLLTGGETQYF; DNA: TGTGCCAGCAGCTTATTGACCGGAGGGGAGACCCAGTACTTC
J: TRBJ1-6; V: TRBV6-5; D: -; size: -; CDR3: CASSYSRQNSPLHF; DNA: TGTGCCAGCAGTTACTCGCGACAAAATTCACCCCTCCACTTT
J: TRBJ1-4; V: TRBV29-1; D: TRBD1; size: -; CDR3: CSVARTGNEKLFF; DNA: TGCAGCGTGGCTAGGACAGGAAATGAAAAACTGTTTTTT
J: TRBJ2-1; V: TRBV25-1; D: -; size: -; CDR3: CASTPRGSYNEQFF; DNA: TGTGCCAGCACCCCCCGGGGTTCCTACAATGAGCAGTTCTTC
J: TRBJ2-3; V: TRBV4-3; D: -; size: -; CDR3: CASSQEWQGGDTQYF; DNA: TGCGCCAGCAGCCAAGAATGGCAGGGAGGCGATACGCAGTATTTT
J: TRBJ2-2; V: TRBV7-3; D: -; size: -; CDR3: CASSSGLYTGELFF; DNA: TGTGCCAGCAGCTCGGGACTTTACACCGGGGAGCTGTTTTTT
J: TRBJ2-3; V: TRBV28; D: -; size: -; CDR3: CASNAGSTDTQYF; DNA: TGTGCCAGCAATGCCGGGTCCACAGATACGCAGTATTTT
J: TRBJ1-5; V: TRBV11-3; D: -; size: few; CDR3: CASSPGKPENNQPQHF; DNA: TGTGCCAGCAGCCCAGGTAAACCCGAGAACAATCAGCCCCAGCATTTT
J: TRBJ2-7; V: TRBV7-3; D: -; size: -; CDR3: CASSLAPPYEQYF; DNA: TGTGCCAGCAGCTTGGCACCTCCCTACGAGCAGTACTTC
J: TRBJ2-3; V: TRBV5-4; D: TRBD1; size: -; CDR3: CASSLGGDSDTQYF; DNA: TGTGCCAGCAGCTTAGGGGGCGATTCAGATACGCAGTATTTT
J: TRBJ1-1; V: TRBV19; D: TRBD1; size: -; CDR3: CASSPRQGADTEAFF; DNA: TGTGCCAGTAGTCCTCGACAGGGGGCCGACACTGAAGCTTTCTTT
J: TRBJ1-2; V: TRBV3-1/TRBV3-2; D: TRBD1; size: -; CDR3: CASSLADRGRDGYTF; DNA: TGTGCCAGCAGCCTTGCGGACAGGGGGAGAGATGGCTACACCTTC
J: TRBJ2-7; V: TRBV5-5; D: TRBD2; size: -; CDR3: CASSPRVSGLAGYEQYF; DNA: TGTGCCAGCAGCCCCCGGGTATCGGGACTAGCGGGCTACGAGCAGTACTTC
J: TRBJ2-7; V: TRBV11-1; D: TRBD1; size: -; CDR3: CASSLAGQGFHEQYF; DNA: TGTGCCAGCAGCTTGGCGGGACAGGGCTTTCACGAGCAGTACTTC
J: TRBJ2-7; V: TRBV7-2; D: -; size: -; CDR3: CASSLERAYEQYF; DNA: TGTGCCAGCAGCTTAGAACGGGCCTACGAGCAGTACTTC
J: TRBJ2-1; V: TRBV6-5; D: -; size: -; CDR3: CASSSWGGDNEQFF; DNA: TGTGCCAGCAGTTCATGGGGGGGCGACAATGAGCAGTTCTTC
J: TRBJ1-1; V: TRBV7-3; D: -; size: -; CDR3: CASSLQRTNTEAFF; DNA: TGTGCCAGCAGCCTACAGCGGACGAACACTGAAGCTTTCTTT
J: TRBJ1-4; V: TRBV2; D: TRBD1; size: -; CDR3: CASSDSTKGTGHNEKLFF; DNA: TGTGCCAGCAGTGACTCAACTAAGGGGACAGGGCATAATGAAAAACTGTTTTTT
J: TRBJ1-3; V: TRBV24-1; D: -; size: -; CDR3: CATTGFSGNTIYF; DNA: TGTGCCACCACCGGGTTTTCTGGAAACACCATATATTTT
J: TRBJ1-1; V: TRBV29-1; D: TRBD1; size: -; CDR3: CSVGTGAAEAFF; DNA: TGCAGCGTGGGAACAGGGGCCGCTGAAGCTTTCTTT
J: TRBJ1-6; V: TRBV7-3; D: -; size: -; CDR3: CASSPISGSPLHF; DNA: TGTGCCAGCAGCCCCATTTCGGGATCACCCCTCCACTTT
J: TRBJ2-1; V: TRBV5-1; D: TRBD2; size: -; CDR3: CASSLDSGKYNEQFF; DNA: TGCGCCAGCAGCTTGGATAGCGGGAAGTACAATGAGCAGTTCTTC
J: TRBJ2-3; V: TRBV11-2; D: TRBD2; size: few; CDR3: CASSFSGGASDTQYF; DNA: TGTGCCAGCAGCTTTAGCGGGGGGGCCTCAGATACGCAGTATTTT
J: TRBJ2-6; V: TRBV7-3; D: -; size: -; CDR3: CASSSKGSGANVLTF; DNA: TGTGCCAGCAGCTCCAAGGGGTCTGGGGCCAACGTCCTGACTTTC
J: TRBJ2-2; V: TRBV5-4; D: TRBD1; size: once; CDR3: CASRQATGVSPGELFF; DNA: TGTGCCAGCAGACAGGCGACAGGGGTTAGCCCCGGGGAGCTGTTTTTT
J: TRBJ1-2; V: TRBV6-2/TRBV6-3; D: -; size: once; CDR3: CASSYKQEVSYGYTF; DNA: TGTGCCAGCAGTTACAAGCAGGAGGTTAGCTATGGCTACACCTTC
J: TRBJ2-7; V: TRBV10-3; D: TRBD2; size: few; CDR3: CATSPGTSTYEQYF; DNA: TGTGCCACGAGTCCCGGGACTAGCACCTACGAGCAGTACTTC
J: TRBJ1-1; V: TRBV10-3; D: -; size: once; CDR3: CAIRPTGQLNTEAFF; DNA: TGTGCCATCAGACCAACAGGGCAGTTGAACACTGAAGCTTTCTTT
J: TRBJ2-1; V: TRBV10-1; D: -; size: -; CDR3: CASRVGTDHTGEQFF; DNA: TGCGCCAGCAGAGTGGGGACTGATCATACGGGAGAGCAGTTCTTC
J: TRBJ1-4; V: TRBV19; D: -; size: -; CDR3: CASSGTATNEKLFF; DNA: TGTGCCAGTAGTGGAACAGCTACTAATGAAAAACTGTTTTTT
J: TRBJ1-2; V: TRBV4-1; D: TRBD1; size: -; CDR3: CASSQDQRQGERYGYTF; DNA: TGCGCCAGCAGCCAAGATCAGAGACAGGGAGAGAGGTATGGCTACACCTTC
J: TRBJ2-2; V: TRBV9; D: -; size: -; CDR3: CASSLRDSDTGELFF; DNA: TGTGCCAGCAGCCTTAGGGACTCTGACACCGGGGAGCTGTTTTTT
J: TRBJ2-1; V: TRBV7-9; D: -; size: -; CDR3: CASSSDRFSRGFYNEQFF; DNA: TGTGCCAGCAGTTCTGACAGGTTCTCAAGGGGTTTTTACAATGAGCAGTTCTTC
J: TRBJ1-6; V: TRBV7-2; D: TRBD1; size: -; CDR3: CASSPGQYNSPLHF; DNA: TGTGCCAGCAGCCCGGGACAGTATAATTCACCCCTCCACTTT
J: TRBJ2-6; V: TRBV19; D: TRBD1; size: -; CDR3: CASSMGDRAAIGANVLTF; DNA: TGTGCCAGTAGTATGGGGGACAGGGCCGCTATCGGGGCCAACGTCCTGACTTTC
J: TRBJ1-3; V: TRBV19; D: -; size: -; CDR3: CASSIGTVGDTIYF; DNA: TGTGCCAGTAGTATAGGGACAGTCGGAGACACCATATATTTT
J: TRBJ1-6; V: TRBV7-6; D: TRBD1; size: -; CDR3: CASSLGQGDSPLHF; DNA: TGTGCCAGCAGCTTGGGGCAGGGGGATTCACCCCTCCACTTT